This T cell receptor (beta chain) stems from a study of shared clonotypes between healthy human individuals. The donors were all Caucasian adults (living in Nashville, Tennessee). Assay used: immunoSEQ multiplex PCR; TCRdb lists only in-frame clones, some missing. The table records about 1.5 million clones, around 98% of them present only once. The CDR3 loop spans 15 amino acids. CDR1 is MDHEN, CDR2 SYDVKM, per germline. Trimming shortened V by 3 bases and J by 2 bases, and 13 bases separated the two germline ends. This TCR was sampled from a man aged 25-45 years in good health. The sequencing sample was made of naive CD4+ T cells sorted from blood. Subset specified: CD45RA+ positively selected. V usage is TRBV28 and J usage is TRBJ1-2; tentatively, D is TRBD1 (6 bases). CDR3 in amino acids: CASSLGGRENYGYTF. CDR3 nucleotide sequence: TGTGCCAGCAGTTTGGGGGGCAGAGAGAACTATGGCTACACCTTC.